This TCR beta chain was recovered during a study of control samples from healthy donors and cancer patients. This clone was observed a few times. Clones were read by immunoSEQ multiplex PCR, and TCRdb kept only the in-frame ones, dropping some. The sample gives fewer than 200,000 clones, 88% of which show up once; over 4% is in the top ten. Per germline, CDR1 SEHNR and CDR2 FQNEAQ (reference sequence). The CDR3 totals 15 residues. The V end was cut by 1 base, the J end by 4 bases, with 13 bases between. The chain links TRBV7-9 to TRBJ1-2, with TRBD1 as a possible D gene (5 bases). Material: blood. The receptor comes from a woman aged 25 to 39 in good health. This chain's CDR3 is CASSLEAGTGYGYTF. For the CDR3, the DNA is TGTGCCAGCAGCTTAGAGGCAGGGACTGGCTATGGCTACACCTTC.